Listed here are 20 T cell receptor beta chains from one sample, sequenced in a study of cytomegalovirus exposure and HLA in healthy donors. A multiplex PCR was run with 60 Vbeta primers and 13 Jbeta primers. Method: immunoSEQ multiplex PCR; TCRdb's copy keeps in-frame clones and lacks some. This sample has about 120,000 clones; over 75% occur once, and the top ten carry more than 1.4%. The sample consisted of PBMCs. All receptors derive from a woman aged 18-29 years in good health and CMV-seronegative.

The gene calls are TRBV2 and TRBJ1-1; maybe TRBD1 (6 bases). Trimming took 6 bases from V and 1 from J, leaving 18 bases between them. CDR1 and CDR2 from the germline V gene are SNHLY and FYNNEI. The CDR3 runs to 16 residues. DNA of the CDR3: TGTGCCAGCAGGCCAGACCCCAGGGGACCGAACACTGAAGCTTTCTTT. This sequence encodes CASRPDPRGPNTEAFF.

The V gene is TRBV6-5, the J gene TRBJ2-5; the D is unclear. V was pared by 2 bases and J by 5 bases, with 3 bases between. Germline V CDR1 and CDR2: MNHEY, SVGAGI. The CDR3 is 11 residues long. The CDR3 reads CASSYGETQYF. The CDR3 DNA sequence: TGTGCCAGCAGTTACGGCGAGACCCAGTACTTC.

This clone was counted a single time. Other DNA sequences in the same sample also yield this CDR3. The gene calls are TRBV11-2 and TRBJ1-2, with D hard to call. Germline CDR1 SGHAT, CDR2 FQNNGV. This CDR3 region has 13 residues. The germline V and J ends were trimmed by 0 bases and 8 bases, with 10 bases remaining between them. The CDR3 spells CASSLDWGEGYTF. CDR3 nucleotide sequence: TGTGCCAGCAGCTTAGACTGGGGAGAGGGCTACACCTTC. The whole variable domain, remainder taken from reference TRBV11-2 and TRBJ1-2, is EAGVAQSPRYKIIEKRQSVAFWCNPISGHATLYWYQQILGQGPKLLIQFQNNGVVDDSQLPKDRFSAERLKGVDSTLKIQPAKLEDSAVYLCASSLDWGEGYTFGSGTRLTVV.

CDR3 sequence reads: CASSVALAGRDTQYF. CDR3 DNA: TGTGCCAGCAGCGTAGCTCTAGCGGGGAGAGATACGCAGTATTTT. The chain couples TRBV9 to TRBJ2-3, with 9 bases lining up with TRBD2. Trimming removed 0 bases from V and 5 bases from J; junction bases left unmatched: 4. Germline V lookup: CDR1 SGDLS, CDR2 YYNGEE. This CDR3 contains 15 residues.

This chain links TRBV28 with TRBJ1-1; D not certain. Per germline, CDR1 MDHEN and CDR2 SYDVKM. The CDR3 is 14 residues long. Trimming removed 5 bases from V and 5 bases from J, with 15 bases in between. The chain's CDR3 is CASSAGWGETEAFF. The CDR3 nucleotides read TGTGCCAGCAGTGCGGGGTGGGGAGAGACTGAAGCTTTCTTT.

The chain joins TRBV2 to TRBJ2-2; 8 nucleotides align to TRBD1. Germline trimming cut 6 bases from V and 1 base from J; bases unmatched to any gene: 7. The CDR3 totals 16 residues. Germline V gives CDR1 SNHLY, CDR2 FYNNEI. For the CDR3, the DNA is TGTGCCAGCAGCACAACGACAGGGGAGAACACCGGGGAGCTGTTTTTT. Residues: CASSTTTGENTGELFF.

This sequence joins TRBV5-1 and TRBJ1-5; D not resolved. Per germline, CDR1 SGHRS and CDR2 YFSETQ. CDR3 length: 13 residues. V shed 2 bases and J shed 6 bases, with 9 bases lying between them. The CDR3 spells CASSFEGFQPQHF. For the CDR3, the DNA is TGCGCCAGCAGCTTCGAGGGTTTTCAGCCCCAGCATTTT.

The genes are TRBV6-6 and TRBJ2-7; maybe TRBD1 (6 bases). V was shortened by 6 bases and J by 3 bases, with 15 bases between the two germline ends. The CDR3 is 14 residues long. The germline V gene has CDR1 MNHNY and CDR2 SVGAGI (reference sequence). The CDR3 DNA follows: TGTGCCAGCAGAGACCGCCAGGGGCTCTACGAGCAGTACTTC. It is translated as CASRDRQGLYEQYF.

The CDR3 here is CASKASGSYEQYF. The CDR3 region has the DNA TGTGCCAGCAAGGCTAGCGGGAGCTACGAGCAGTACTTC. V is TRBV2 and J is TRBJ2-7, with 10 bases that match TRBD2. The CDR3 sequence is 13 residues long. With 7 bases clipped from V and 3 bases from J, the junction kept 3 bases outside the gene matches. The germline V gene has CDR1 SNHLY and CDR2 FYNNEI.

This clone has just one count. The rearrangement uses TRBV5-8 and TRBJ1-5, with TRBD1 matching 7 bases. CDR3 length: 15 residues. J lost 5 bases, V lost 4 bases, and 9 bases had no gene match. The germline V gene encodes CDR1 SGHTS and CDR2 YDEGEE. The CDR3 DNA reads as TGTGCCAGCAGCCCTCAGACAGGGCGGGATCAGCCCCAGCATTTT. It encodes CASSPQTGRDQPQHF. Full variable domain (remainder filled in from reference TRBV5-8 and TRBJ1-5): EAGVTQSPTHLIKTRGQQATLRCSPISGHTSVYWYQQALGLGLQFLLWYDEGEERNRGNFPPRFSGRQFPNYSSELNVNALELEDSALYLCASSPQTGRDQPQHFGDGTRLSIL.

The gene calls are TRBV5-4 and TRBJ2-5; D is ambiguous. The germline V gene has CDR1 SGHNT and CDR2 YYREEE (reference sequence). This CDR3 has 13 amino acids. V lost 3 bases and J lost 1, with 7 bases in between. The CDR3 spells CASSSFVQETQYF. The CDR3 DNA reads TGTGCCAGCAGCTCTTTTGTCCAAGAGACCCAGTACTTC.

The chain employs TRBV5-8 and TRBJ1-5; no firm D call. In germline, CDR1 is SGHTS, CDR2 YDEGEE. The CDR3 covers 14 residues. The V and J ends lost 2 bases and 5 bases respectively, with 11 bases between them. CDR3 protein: CASSLWQVDQPQHF. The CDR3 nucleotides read TGTGCCAGCAGCTTATGGCAGGTGGATCAGCCCCAGCATTTT.

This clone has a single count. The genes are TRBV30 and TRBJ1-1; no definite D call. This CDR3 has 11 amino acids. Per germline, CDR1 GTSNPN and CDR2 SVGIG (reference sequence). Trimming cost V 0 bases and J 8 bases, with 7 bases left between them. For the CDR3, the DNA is TGTGCCTGGAGTGTCGTGAGGGAAGCTTTCTTT. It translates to CAWSVVREAFF.

CDR3 sequence: CASSPKGAENYGYTF. DNA of the CDR3: TGTGCCAGCAGTCCAAAGGGGGCTGAGAACTATGGCTACACCTTC. The chain recombines TRBV7-2 with TRBJ1-2; 7 bases are shared with TRBD1. The length of the CDR3 is 15 residues. V lost 6 bases, J lost 2 bases, and 9 bases stayed unmatched. Germline V gene sequence: CDR1 SGHTA, CDR2 FQGNSA. The full variable domain, in which reference TRBV7-2 and TRBJ1-2 provide the parts outside the CDR3, is GAGVSQSPSNKVTEKGKDVELRCDPISGHTALYWYRQSLGQGLEFLIYFQGNSAPDKSGLPSDRFSAERTGGSVSTLTIQRTQQEDSAVYLCASSPKGAENYGYTFGSGTRLTVV.

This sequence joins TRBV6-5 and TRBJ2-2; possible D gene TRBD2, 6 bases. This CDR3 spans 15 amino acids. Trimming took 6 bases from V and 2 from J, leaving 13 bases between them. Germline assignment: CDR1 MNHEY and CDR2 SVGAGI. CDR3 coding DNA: TGTGCCAGCAGACCCGCGGGACCCAACACCGGGGAGCTGTTTTTT. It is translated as CASRPAGPNTGELFF.

The CDR3 sequence: CASSLGQGGEKLFF. In DNA form, the CDR3 reads TGCGCCAGCAGCTTGGGTCAGGGGGGAGAAAAACTGTTTTTT. V is TRBV5-1 and J is TRBJ1-4; 7 nucleotides agree with TRBD1. This CDR3 is 14 amino acids long. Germline lookup yields CDR1 SGHRS and CDR2 YFSETQ. V shed 0 bases and J 8 bases; nucleotides not matched to a gene: 4.

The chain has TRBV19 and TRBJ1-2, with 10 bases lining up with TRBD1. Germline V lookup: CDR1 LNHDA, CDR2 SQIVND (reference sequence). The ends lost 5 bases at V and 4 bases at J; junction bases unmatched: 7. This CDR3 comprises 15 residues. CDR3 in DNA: TGTGCCAGTAGTTTCGGCGGACAGGGGGGCTATGGCTACACCTTC. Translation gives CASSFGGQGGYGYTF.

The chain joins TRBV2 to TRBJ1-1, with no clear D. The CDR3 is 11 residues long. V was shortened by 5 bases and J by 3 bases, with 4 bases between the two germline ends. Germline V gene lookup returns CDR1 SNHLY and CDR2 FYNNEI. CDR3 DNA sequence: TGTGCCAGCAGTCCCTACACTGAAGCTTTCTTT. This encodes CASSPYTEAFF.

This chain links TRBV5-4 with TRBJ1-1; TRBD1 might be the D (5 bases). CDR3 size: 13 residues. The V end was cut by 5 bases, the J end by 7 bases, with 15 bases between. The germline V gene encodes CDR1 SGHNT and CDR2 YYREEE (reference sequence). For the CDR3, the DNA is TGTGCCAGCAGATCCGTGGGGGGAGATGAAGCTTTCTTT. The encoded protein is CASRSVGGDEAFF. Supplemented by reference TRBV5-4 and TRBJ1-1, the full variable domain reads ETGVTQSPTHLIKTRGQQVTLRCSSQSGHNTVSWYQQALGQGPQFIFQYYREEENGRGNFPPRFSGLQFPNYSSELNVNALELDDSALYLCASRSVGGDEAFFGQGTRLTVV.

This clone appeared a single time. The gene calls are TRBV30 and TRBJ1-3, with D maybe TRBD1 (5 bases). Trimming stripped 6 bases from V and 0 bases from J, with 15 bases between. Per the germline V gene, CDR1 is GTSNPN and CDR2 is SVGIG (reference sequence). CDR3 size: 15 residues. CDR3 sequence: CACPTLGGSGNTIYF. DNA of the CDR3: TGTGCCTGTCCCACCCTGGGGGGCTCTGGAAACACCATATATTTT.